This T cell receptor beta chain was recovered during a study of human T cells and chemical hapten exposure. General study points: Expanded TCRs clustered into significantly more large CDR3 similarity groups than controls, the analysis revealed.

Time point given: patch test 1, 2 weeks after DPC sensitization. Indicated treatment: therapeutic diphenylcyclopropenone sensitization with weekly scalp DPC. Comment on this clonotype: Its antigen is not known.

From the RACE reads, TCRdb called clonotypes with MiXCR, one entry per CDR3 protein. The table lists under 450,000 distinct CDR3 sequences, 4% to 5.5% of them singletons, with around 2.3% in the top ten. Trimming stripped 5 bases from V and 6 bases from J, with 18 bases between. This CDR3 is built from 15 residues. Germline lookup yields CDR1 LNHDA and CDR2 SQIVND (reference sequence). The sample in question was whole blood, obtained in connection with sensitization to the hapten diphenylcyclopropenone (DPC). The sequence was collected from a woman aged 45-65 years with alopecia areata. Some clones in this sample may be carry-over from other donors' samples. V and J are TRBV19 and TRBJ2-3; the D call may be TRBD1 or TRBD2 (5 bases each). CDR3 sequence (DNA): TGTGCCAGTAGTCCCGGGACCCTCGTTCCGGATACGCAGTATTTT. It specifies CASSPGTLVPDTQYF.